The entry below gives a single T cell receptor beta chain sequence along with its context. This clone was detected only a few times. The antigen it recognizes is unknown. Base qualities are not provided; no much larger clone lies one nucleotide away. TCRbeta CDR3 regions were amplified from genomic DNA using the immunoSEQ Assay, a bias-controlled multiplex PCR. Per the original workflow: The number of nucleated cells in each sample was estimated from the amplification of reference gene primers within the assay. To quantify the absolute abundance of each unique TCRbeta CDR3 rearrangement, sequence reads were collapsed and filtered. For each sample, productive Simpson clonality was calculated as the square root of Simpson's diversity index across productive rearrangements. Entries here come from immuneACCESS through TCRdb and include only in-frame sequences with V and J called. Some clones fail to appear in such tables; in the studies checked, an unresolved V gene covers under half of the shortfall, and the cause of the remainder is unknown. V and J calls plus clone size are reproduced from that table; the DNA served to infer D and trimming. This sample is represented by about 110,000 clones; 71% of them were singletons. The ten biggest clones cover less than 1% of the sample.

This entry is derived from a study of blood T cell repertoires in COVID-19 (dated by TCRdb to 2020 to 2021). About the investigation overall: Samples from collaborators originated in the United States, Italy and Spain and spanned both the acute and convalescent phases of COVID-19. A freely available public database, intended as a resource for researchers studying the immune response to SARS-CoV-2, is where the repertoires were released. The samples were drawn from two sources: the first 160 participants of the ongoing ImmuneRACE study, and 1,200 or so subjects contributed by 6 global collaborators. The dataset comprised deeply sampled blood TCRbeta repertoires from subjects exposed to, actively infected with, or recovered from COVID-19. The prospective study material was composed of cDNA or gDNA derived from T cells, B-cell-depleted T cells, or PBMCs. Where available, HLA class I and class II types were taken from metadata supplied by the sample provider and were not determined by assay-based typing. A de-identified subject ID, COVID-19 status, age in years and sex were almost always included in the sample metadata.

CDR1 and CDR2 are drawn from the germline V gene (reference sequence): LGHDT, YNNKEL. V gives up 4 bases and J gives up 0 bases, and the segment between their germline ends measures 9 bases. The CDR3 contains 15 residues, cysteine and phenylalanine counted. Here the CDR3 DNA is all that survives: 45 bases in frame from base 1. What the work shows at the level of the full study, not this receptor alone: The quantity of clinical and demographic metadata differed by source and by participant and was supplied without curation.

Each collaborating institution followed its own protocols to collect whole blood in K2EDTA tubes. For TCRbeta analysis, collaborators shipped samples as frozen whole blood, isolated PBMCs, or DNA extracted from either of those sample types. The TCR sequence derives from a human donor with acute or convalescent COVID-19. The donor label of this sample is uncertain. Recombination linked TRBV3-1 (or the pseudogene TRBV3-2) to TRBJ2-2; no D gene is confidently identified. Sequencing input: peripheral blood. The DNA reads as follows: TGTGCCAGCAGCCGTGACACCGCGAACACCGGGGAGCTGTTTTTT. It encodes CASSRDTANTGELFF.